A single sample gave rise to the 3 T cell receptor beta chains below, sequenced in a study of blood T cell repertoires in COVID-19. The method was immunoSEQ multiplex PCR; TCRdb's version includes in-frame clones alone and lacks a portion of them. The table shows approximately 180,000 clones, with approximately 85% occurring only once. The source material was peripheral blood. The source of these receptors is a human donor with active or convalescent COVID-19. The donor label of this sample is uncertain.

This chain joins TRBV6-6 and TRBJ2-6; the D is unclear. V was clipped by 4 bases and J by 9 bases, with 10 bases between them. Germline-derived CDR1 and CDR2 are MNHNY and SVGAGI (reference sequence). The CDR3 extends over 13 amino acids. DNA of the CDR3: TGTGCCAGCAGTTTCGGAGAATACAACGTCCTGACTTTC. Amino acids: CASSFGEYNVLTF.

V usage is TRBV7-9 and J usage is TRBJ2-7; D remains ambiguous. CDR1 is SEHNR and CDR2 is FQNEAQ in the germline V gene (reference sequence). The CDR3 runs 12 residues. Trimming cost V 2 bases and J 5 bases, with 7 bases left between them. In DNA form, the CDR3 reads TGTGCCAGCAGCTTACTGGCTGACGAGCAGTACTTC. Amino acid sequence: CASSLLADEQYF.

This clone was observed a few times. The chain couples TRBV7-9 to TRBJ2-3; TRBD2 matches at 7 bases. The V segment lost 2 bases and the J segment 0 bases; nucleotides outside the gene matches: 5. The CDR3 loop spans 16 amino acids. Germline V gene data show CDR1 as SEHNR and CDR2 as FQNEAQ (reference sequence). CDR3 DNA: TGTGCCAGCAGCTTATGGCGGGGGACTAGCACAGATACGCAGTATTTT. It codes for CASSLWRGTSTDTQYF. Full variable domain (missing parts from reference TRBV7-9 and TRBJ2-3): DTGVSQNPRHKITKRGQNVTFRCDPISEHNRLYWYRQTLGQGPEFLTYFQNEAQLEKSRLLSDRFSAERPKGSFSTLEIQRTEQGDSAMYLCASSLWRGTSTDTQYFGPGTRLTVL.